Given below is one TCR beta chain in context. Its antigen is as yet unknown. This record belongs to a study of T cell repertoires in cytomegalovirus infection. Study background: Matching HLA type, along with CMV infection, was indicated by public TCR beta signatures.

Whole-study findings and limits: CMV-specific HLA-C-restricted TCR beta clonotypes dominated the ex vivo response.

CDR3 size: 14 residues. Trimming removed 3 bases from V and 4 bases from J, with 12 bases in between. Germline V lookup: CDR1 LNHDA, CDR2 SQIVND (reference sequence). TCRdb passed the reads through MiXCR, listing each CDR3 protein once. This table has 250,000 to 400,000 distinct CDR3 sequences, roughly 25% appearing once. This clonotype originated in a human donor in good health (CMV status not recorded). Some clones in this sample may be carry-over from other donors' samples. The material sequenced was cultured PBMCs, taken from culture after CMV antigen stimulation. The chain employs TRBV19 and TRBJ1-1, with D hard to call. The CDR3 is CASSIAGFTTEAFF. The CDR3 DNA sequence: TGTGCCAGTAGTATCGCGGGGTTCACCACTGAAGCTTTCTTT.